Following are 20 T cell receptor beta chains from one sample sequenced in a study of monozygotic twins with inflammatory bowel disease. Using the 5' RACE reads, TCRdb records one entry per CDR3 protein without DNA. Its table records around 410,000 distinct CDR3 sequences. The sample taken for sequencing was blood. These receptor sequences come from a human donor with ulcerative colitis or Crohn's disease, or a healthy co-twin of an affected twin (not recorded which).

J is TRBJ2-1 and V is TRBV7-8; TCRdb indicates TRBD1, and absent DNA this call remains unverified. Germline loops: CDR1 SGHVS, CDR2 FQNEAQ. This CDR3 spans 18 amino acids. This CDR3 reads CASSLVGGRPSSYNEQFF.

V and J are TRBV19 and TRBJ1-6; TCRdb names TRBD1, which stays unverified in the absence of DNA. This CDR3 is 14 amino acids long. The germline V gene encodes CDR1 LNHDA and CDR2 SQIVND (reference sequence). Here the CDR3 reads CASRSGQGYSPLHF.

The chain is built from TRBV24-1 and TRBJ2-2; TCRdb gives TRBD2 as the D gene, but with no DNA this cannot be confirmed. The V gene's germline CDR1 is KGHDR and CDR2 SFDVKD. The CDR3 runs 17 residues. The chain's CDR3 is CATSDPQAGVGTGELFF.

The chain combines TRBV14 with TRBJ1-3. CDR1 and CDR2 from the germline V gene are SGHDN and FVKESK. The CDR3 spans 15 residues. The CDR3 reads CASSQGGVMWNTIYF.

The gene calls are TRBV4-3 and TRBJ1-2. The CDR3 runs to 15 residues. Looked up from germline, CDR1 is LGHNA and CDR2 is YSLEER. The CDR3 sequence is CASSQDGSVQVGYTF.

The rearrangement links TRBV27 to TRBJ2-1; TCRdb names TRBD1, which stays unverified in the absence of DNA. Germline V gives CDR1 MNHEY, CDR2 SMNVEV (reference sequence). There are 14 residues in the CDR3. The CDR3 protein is CASSLRPLANEQFF.

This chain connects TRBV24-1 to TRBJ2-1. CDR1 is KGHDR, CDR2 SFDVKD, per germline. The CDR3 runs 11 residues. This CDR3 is CATSDFNEQFF.

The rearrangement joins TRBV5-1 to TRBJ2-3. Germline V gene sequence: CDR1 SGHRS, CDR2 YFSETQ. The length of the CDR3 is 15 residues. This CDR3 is CASSSGASPTDTQYF.

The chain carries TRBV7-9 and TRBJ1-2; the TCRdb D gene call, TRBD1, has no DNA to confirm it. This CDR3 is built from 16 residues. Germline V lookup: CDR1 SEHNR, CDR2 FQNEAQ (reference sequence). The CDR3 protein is CASSFGTGGPTGSYTF.

The CDR3 here is CSARDSGKPTQYF. This sequence joins TRBV20-1 and TRBJ2-5; TCRdb designates TRBD1, a call that cannot be tested without DNA. From germline, CDR1 is DFQATT and CDR2 SNEGSKA (reference sequence). This CDR3 has 13 amino acids.

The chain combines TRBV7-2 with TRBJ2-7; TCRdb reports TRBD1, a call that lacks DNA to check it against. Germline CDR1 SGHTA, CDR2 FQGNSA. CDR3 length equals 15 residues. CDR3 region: CASSLAFAPFYEQYF.

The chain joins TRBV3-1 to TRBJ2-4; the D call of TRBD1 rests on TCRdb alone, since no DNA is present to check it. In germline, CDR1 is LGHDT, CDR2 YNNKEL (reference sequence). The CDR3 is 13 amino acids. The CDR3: CASSPGWGNIQYF.

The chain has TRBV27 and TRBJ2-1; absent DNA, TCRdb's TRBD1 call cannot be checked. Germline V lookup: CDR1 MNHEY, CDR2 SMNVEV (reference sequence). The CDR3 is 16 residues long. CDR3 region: CASSIRQGGVSNEQFF.

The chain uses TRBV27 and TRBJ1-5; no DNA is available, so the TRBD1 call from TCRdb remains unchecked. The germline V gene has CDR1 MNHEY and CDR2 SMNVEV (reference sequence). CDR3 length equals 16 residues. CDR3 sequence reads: CASSLSGQSSNQPQHF.

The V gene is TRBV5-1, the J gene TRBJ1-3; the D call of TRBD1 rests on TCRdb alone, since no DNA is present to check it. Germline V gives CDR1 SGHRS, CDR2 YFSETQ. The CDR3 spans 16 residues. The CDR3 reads CASSLGEGGSGNTIYF. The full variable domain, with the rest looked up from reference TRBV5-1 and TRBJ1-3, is KAGVTQTPRYLIKTRGQQVTLSCSPISGHRSVSWYQQTPGQGLQFLFEYFSETQRNKGNFPGRFSGRQFSNSRSEMNVSTLELGDSALYLCASSLGEGGSGNTIYFGEGSWLTVV.

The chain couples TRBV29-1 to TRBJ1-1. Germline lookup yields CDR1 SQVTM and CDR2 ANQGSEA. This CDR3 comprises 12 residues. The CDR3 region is CSVFPSRTEAFF.

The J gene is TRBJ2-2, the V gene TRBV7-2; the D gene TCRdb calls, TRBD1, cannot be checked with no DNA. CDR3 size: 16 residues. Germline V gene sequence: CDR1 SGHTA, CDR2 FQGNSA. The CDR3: CASSPRGGADTGELFF.

CDR3: CASSLRPDGGNTIYF. This rearrangement joins TRBV14 to TRBJ1-3. Looked up from germline, CDR1 is SGHDN and CDR2 is FVKESK. The CDR3 has 15 residues.

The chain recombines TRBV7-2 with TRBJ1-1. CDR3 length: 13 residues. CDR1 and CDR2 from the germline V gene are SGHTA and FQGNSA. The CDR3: CASHQTRNTEAFF.

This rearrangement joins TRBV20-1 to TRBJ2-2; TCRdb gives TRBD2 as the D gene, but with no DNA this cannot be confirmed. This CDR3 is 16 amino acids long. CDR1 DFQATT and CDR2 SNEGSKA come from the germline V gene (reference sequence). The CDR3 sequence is CSARGLSGRNTGELFF.